This TCR beta chain was sequenced during a study of identical twins. There are 14 residues in the CDR3. Germline assignment: CDR1 SGHTA and CDR2 FQGNSA. Trimming took 2 bases from V and 5 from J; bases not matched to a gene: 5. TCRdb called the 5' RACE reads again in MiXCR, with one record for every CDR3 protein. The table has 1.5 million to 2 million distinct CDR3 sequences, around 33% seen once. The chain has TRBV7-2 and TRBJ2-7; 8 bases are shared with TRBD2. Input material: cord blood. The sequence derives from a newborn girl in good health. DNA for the CDR3: TGTGCCAGCAGCTTATGGAGCGGGAGTGACGAGCAGTACTTC. This sequence encodes CASSLWSGSDEQYF.